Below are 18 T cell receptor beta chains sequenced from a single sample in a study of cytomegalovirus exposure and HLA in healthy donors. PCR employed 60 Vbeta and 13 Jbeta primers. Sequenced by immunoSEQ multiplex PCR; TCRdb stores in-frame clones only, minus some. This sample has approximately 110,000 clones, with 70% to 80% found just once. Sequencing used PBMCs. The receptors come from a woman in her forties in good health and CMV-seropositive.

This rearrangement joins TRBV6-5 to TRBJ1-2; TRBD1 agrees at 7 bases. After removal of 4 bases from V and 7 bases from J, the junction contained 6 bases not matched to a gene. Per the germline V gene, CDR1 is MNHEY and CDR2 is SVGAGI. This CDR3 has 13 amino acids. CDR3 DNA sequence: TGTGCCAGCAGTTTAGGGGGCGACTTTGGCTACACCTTC. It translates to CASSLGGDFGYTF.

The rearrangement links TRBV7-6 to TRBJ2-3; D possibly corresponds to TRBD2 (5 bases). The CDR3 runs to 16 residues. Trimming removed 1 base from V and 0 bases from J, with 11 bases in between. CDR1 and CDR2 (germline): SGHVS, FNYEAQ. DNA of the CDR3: TGTGCCAGCAGCTTAGGTCACGGGAAAAGCACAGATACGCAGTATTTT. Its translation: CASSLGHGKSTDTQYF.

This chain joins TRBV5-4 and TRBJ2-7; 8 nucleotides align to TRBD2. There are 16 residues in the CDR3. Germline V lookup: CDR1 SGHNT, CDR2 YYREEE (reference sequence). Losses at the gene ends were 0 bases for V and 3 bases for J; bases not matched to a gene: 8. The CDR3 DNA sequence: TGTGCCAGCAGCTTGGGGCTTTTTGCGGGGGGCTACGAGCAGTACTTC. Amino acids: CASSLGLFAGGYEQYF.

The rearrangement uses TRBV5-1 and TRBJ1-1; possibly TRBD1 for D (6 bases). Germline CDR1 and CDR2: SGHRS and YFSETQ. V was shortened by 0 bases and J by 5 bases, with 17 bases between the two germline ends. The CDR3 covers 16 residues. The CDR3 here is CASSLVWGGAGTEAFF. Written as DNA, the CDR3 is TGCGCCAGCAGCTTGGTCTGGGGGGGCGCGGGTACTGAAGCTTTCTTT. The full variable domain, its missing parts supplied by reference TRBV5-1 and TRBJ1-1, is KAGVTQTPRYLIKTRGQQVTLSCSPISGHRSVSWYQQTPGQGLQFLFEYFSETQRNKGNFPGRFSGRQFSNSRSEMNVSTLELGDSALYLCASSLVWGGAGTEAFFGQGTRLTVV.

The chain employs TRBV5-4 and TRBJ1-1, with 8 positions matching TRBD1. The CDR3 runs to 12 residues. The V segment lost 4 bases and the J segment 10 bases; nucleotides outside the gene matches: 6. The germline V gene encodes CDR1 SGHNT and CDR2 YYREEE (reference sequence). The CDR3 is CASSGGTGSAFF. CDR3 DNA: TGTGCCAGCAGCGGGGGGACAGGTTCAGCTTTCTTT.

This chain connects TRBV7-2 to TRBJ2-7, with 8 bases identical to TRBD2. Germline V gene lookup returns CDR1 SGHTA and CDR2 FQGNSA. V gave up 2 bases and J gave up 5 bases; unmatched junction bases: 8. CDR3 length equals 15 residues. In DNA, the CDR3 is TGTGCCAGCAGCTTATTTGGCGGGGGGATAGACGAGCAGTACTTC. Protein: CASSLFGGGIDEQYF. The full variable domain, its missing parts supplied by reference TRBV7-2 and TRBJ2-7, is GAGVSQSPSNKVTEKGKDVELRCDPISGHTALYWYRQSLGQGLEFLIYFQGNSAPDKSGLPSDRFSAERTGGSVSTLTIQRTQQEDSAVYLCASSLFGGGIDEQYFGPGTRLTVT.

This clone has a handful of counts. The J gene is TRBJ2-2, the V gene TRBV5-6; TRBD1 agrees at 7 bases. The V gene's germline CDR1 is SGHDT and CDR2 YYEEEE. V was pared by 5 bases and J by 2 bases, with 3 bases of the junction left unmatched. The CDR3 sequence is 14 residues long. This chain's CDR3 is CASRQGFNTGELFF. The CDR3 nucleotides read TGTGCCAGCAGACAGGGGTTCAACACCGGGGAGCTGTTTTTT.

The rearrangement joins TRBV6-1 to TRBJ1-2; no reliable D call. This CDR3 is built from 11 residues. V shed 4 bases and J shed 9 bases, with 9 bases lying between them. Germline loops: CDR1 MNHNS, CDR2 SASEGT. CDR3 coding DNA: TGTGCCAGCAGTGCTAACCGTCGCTACACCTTC. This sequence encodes CASSANRRYTF.

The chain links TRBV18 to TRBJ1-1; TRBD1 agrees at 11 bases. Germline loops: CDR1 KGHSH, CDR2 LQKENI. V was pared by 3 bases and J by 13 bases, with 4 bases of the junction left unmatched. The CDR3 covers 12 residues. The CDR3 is CASSPGQGAGFF. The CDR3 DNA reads TGTGCCAGCTCACCTGGACAGGGGGCAGGTTTCTTT.

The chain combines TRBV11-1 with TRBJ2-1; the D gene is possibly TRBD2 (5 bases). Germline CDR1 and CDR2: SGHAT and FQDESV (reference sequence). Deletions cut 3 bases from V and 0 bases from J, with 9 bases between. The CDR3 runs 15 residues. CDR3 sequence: CASSLAGSSYNEQFF. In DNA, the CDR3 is TGTGCCAGCAGCTTGGCGGGTAGCTCCTACAATGAGCAGTTCTTC.

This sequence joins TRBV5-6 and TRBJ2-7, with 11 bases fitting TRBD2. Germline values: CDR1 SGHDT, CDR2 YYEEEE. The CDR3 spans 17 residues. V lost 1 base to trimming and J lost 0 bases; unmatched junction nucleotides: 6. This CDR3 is CASSLRASGRSSYEQYF. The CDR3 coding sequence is TGTGCCAGCAGCTTGCGGGCTAGCGGGAGGTCCTCCTACGAGCAGTACTTC.

For the CDR3, the DNA is TGCACCAGCAGCCCGCAGCGGGACTTCTACGAGCAGTACTTC. Amino acid sequence: CTSSPQRDFYEQYF. The chain joins TRBV1 to TRBJ2-7; no DNA check was done on the table's D call, TRBD2. TRBV1 is annotated as a pseudogene. The CDR3 extends over 14 amino acids.

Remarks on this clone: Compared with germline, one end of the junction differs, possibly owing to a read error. In DNA form, the CDR3 reads TGCGCCGGCAGCCAAGCCCCTTGGGGGACAGGGGGCGAGCAGTACTTC. Amino acids: CAGSQAPWGTGGEQYF. V gene TRBV4-3 combines with J gene TRBJ2-7, with TRBD1 matching 11 bases. Germline lookup yields CDR1 LGHNA and CDR2 YSLEER. This CDR3 has 16 amino acids.

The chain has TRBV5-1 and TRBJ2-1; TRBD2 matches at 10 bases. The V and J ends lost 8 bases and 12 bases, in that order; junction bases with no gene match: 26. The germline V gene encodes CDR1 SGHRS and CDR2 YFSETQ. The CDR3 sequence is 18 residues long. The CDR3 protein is CASTRQGPGAGGLDGQFF. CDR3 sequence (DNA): TGCGCCAGTACTCGACAGGGGCCGGGAGCGGGAGGGCTCGATGGGCAGTTCTTC. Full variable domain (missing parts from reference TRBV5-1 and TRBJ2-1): KAGVTQTPRYLIKTRGQQVTLSCSPISGHRSVSWYQQTPGQGLQFLFEYFSETQRNKGNFPGRFSGRQFSNSRSEMNVSTLELGDSALYLCASTRQGPGAGGLDGQFFGPGTRLTVL.

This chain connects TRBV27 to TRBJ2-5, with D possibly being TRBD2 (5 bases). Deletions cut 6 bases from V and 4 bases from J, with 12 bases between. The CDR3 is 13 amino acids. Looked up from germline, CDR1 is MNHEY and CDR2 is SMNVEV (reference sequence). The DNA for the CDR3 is TGTGCCAGCAGGGGATTTGGACTAGAGACCCAGTACTTC. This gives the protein CASRGFGLETQYF.

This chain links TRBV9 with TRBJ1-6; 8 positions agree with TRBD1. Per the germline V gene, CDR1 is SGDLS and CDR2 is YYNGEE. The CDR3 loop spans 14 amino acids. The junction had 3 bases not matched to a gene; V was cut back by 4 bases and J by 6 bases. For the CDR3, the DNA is TGTGCCAGCAGCCTCGACAGGGGTAATTCACCCCTCCACTTT. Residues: CASSLDRGNSPLHF.

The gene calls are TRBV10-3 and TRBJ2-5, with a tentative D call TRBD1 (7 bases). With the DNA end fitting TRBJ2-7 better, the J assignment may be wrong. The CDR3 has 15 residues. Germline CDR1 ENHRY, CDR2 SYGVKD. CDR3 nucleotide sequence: TGTGCCATCAGCGGGGGCCCGGGACAGTTGTACGAGCAGTACTTC. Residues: CAISGGPGQLYEQYF.

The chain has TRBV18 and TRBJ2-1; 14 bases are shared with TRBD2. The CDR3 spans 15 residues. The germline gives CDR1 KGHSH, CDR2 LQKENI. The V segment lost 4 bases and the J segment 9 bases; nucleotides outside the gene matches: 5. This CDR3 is CASSQGLAGVVEQFF. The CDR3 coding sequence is TGTGCCAGCTCACAGGGACTAGCGGGAGTGGTTGAGCAGTTCTTC.